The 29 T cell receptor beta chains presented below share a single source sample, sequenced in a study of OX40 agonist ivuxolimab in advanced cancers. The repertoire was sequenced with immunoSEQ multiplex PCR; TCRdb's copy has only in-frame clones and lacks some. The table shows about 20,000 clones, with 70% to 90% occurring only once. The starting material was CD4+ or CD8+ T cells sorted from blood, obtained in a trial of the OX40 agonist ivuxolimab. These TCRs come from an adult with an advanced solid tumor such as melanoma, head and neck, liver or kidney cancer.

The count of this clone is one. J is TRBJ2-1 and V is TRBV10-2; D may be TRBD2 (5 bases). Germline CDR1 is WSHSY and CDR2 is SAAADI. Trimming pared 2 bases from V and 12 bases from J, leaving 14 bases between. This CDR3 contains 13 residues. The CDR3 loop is CASSEKEAHLQFF. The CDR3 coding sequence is TGCGCCAGCAGTGAGAAGGAGGCCCACCTGCAGTTCTTC.

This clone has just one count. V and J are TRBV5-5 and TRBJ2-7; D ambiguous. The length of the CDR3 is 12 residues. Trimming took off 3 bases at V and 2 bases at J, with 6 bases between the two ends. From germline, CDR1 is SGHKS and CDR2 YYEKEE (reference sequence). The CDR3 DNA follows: TGTGCCAGCAGCTCTGGGACCTACGAGCAGTACTTC. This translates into CASSSGTYEQYF.

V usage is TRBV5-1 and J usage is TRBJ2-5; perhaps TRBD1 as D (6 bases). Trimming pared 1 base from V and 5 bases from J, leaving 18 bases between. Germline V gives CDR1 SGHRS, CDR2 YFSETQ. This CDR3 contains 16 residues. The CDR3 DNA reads TGCGCCAGCAGCTTGTCCGCCGGACAGAGAGGGGAGACCCAGTACTTC. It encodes CASSLSAGQRGETQYF.

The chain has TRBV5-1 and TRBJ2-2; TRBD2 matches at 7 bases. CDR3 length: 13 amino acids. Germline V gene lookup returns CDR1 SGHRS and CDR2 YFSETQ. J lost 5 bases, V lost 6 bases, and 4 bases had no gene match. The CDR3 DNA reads TGCGCCAGCACATCGGGACTAACCGGGGAGCTGTTTTTT. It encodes CASTSGLTGELFF. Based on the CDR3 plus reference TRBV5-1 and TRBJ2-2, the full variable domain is KAGVTQTPRYLIKTRGQQVTLSCSPISGHRSVSWYQQTPGQGLQFLFEYFSETQRNKGNFPGRFSGRQFSNSRSEMNVSTLELGDSALYLCASTSGLTGELFFGEGSRLTVL.

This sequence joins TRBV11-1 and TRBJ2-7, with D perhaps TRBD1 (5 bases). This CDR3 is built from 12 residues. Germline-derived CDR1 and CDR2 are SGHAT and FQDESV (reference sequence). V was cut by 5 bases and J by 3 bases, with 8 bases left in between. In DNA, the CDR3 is TGTGCCAGCAGCCCAGACAGCTACGAGCAGTACTTC. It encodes CASSPDSYEQYF.

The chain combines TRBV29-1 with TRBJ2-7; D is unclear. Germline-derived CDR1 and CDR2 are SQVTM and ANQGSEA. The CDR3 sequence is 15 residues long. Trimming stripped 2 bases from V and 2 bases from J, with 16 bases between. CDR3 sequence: CSVEINMDAAYEQYF. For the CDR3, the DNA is TGCAGCGTTGAAATTAATATGGACGCCGCCTACGAGCAGTACTTC.

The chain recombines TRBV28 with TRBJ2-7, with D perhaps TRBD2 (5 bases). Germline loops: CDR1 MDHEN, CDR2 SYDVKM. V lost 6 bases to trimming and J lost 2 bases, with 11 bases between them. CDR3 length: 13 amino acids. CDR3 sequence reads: CASRRLGAYEQYF. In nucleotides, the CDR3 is TGTGCCAGCAGGAGGCTCGGGGCCTACGAGCAGTACTTC.

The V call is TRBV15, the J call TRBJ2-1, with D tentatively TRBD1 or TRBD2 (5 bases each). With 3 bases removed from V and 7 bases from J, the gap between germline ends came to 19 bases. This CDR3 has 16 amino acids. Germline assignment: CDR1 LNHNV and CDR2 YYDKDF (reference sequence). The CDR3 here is CATSSPGTLVWNEQFF. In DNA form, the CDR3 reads TGTGCCACCAGCAGCCCCGGGACCCTGGTCTGGAATGAGCAGTTCTTC. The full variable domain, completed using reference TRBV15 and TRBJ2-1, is DAMVIQNPRYQVTQFGKPVTLSCSQTLNHNVMYWYQQKSSQAPKLLFHYYDKDFNNEADTPDNFQSRRPNTSFCFLDIRSPGLGDTAMYLCATSSPGTLVWNEQFFGPGTRLTVL.

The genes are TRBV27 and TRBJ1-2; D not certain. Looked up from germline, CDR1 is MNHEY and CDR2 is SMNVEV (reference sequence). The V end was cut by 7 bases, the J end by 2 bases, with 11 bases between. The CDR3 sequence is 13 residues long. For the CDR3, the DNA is TGTGCCAGCAAAGGCAGGCCGAACTATGGCTACACCTTC. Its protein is CASKGRPNYGYTF.

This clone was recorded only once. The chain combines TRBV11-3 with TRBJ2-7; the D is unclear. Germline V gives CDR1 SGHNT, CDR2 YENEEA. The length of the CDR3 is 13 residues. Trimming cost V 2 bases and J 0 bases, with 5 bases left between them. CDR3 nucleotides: TGTGCCAGCAGCTTAACAACCTCCTACGAGCAGTACTTC. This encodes CASSLTTSYEQYF.

The CDR3 is CASSPEPNHSGNTIYF. The CDR3 DNA follows: TGTGCCAGCAGTCCGGAACCGAATCACTCTGGAAACACCATATATTTT. The chain links TRBV25-1 to TRBJ1-3, with D uncertain. CDR3 length: 16 residues. Looked up from germline, CDR1 is MGHDK and CDR2 is SYGVNS. Trimming left V 5 bases short and J 0 bases short, with 14 bases between.

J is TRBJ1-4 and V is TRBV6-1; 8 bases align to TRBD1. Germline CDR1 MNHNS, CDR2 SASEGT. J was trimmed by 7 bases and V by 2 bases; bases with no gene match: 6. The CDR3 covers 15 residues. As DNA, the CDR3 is TGTGCCAGCAGTGAATGGGACAGGATTACTGAAAAACTGTTTTTT. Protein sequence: CASSEWDRITEKLFF.

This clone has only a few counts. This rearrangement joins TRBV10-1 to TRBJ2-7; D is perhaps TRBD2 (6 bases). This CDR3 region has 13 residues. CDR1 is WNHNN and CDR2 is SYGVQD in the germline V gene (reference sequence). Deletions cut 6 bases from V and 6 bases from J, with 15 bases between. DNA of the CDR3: TGCGCCAGCAGAAGGGACTTTGGAAGCGAGCAGTACTTC. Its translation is CASRRDFGSEQYF.

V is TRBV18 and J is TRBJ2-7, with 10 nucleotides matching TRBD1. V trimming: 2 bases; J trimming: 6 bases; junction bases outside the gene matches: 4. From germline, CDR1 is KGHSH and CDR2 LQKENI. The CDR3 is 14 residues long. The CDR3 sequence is CASSPGTGVGEQYF. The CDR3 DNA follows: TGTGCCAGCTCACCAGGGACAGGGGTGGGCGAGCAGTACTTC.

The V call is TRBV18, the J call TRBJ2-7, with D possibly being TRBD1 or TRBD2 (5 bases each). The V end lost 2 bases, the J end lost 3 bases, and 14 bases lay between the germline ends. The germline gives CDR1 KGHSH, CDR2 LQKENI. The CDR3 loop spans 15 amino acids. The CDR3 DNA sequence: TGTGCCAGCTCACCAGCCCGGGACGGTAGCTACGAGCAGTACTTC. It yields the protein CASSPARDGSYEQYF.

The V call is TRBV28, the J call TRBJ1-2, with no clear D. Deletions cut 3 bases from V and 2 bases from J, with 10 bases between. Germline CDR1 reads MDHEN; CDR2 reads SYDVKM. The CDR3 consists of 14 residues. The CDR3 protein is CASSLGAGNYGYTF. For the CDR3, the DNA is TGTGCCAGCAGTTTGGGCGCAGGAAACTATGGCTACACCTTC.

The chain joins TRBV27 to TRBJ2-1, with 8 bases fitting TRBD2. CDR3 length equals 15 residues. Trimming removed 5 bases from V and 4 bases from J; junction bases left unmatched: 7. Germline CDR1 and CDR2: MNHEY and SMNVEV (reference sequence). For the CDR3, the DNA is TGTGCCAGCAGTCCCTCAGCGGGGGCGTACAATGAGCAGTTCTTC. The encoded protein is CASSPSAGAYNEQFF.

The CDR3 here is CASSQGLEYAGEAFF. The CDR3 DNA reads TGCGCCAGCAGCCAAGGACTCGAATACGCTGGTGAAGCTTTCTTT. V gene TRBV4-1 combines with J gene TRBJ1-1; D unresolved. The CDR3 runs to 15 residues. The germline V gene encodes CDR1 MGHRA and CDR2 YSYEKL. V lost 1 base and J lost 7, with 16 bases in between.

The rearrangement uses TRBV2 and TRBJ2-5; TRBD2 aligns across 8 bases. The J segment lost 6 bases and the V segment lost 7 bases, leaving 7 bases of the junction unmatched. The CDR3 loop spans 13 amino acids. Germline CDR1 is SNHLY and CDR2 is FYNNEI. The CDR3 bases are TGTGCCAGCAAATCCGGGACTAGTAAGACCCAGTACTTC. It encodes CASKSGTSKTQYF.

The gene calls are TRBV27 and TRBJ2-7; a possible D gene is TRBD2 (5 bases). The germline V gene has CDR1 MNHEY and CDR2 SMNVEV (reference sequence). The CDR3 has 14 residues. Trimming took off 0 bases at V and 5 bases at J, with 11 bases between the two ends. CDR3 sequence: CASSLSLLADEQYF. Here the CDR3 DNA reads TGTGCCAGCAGTTTATCGTTGCTAGCTGACGAGCAGTACTTC.

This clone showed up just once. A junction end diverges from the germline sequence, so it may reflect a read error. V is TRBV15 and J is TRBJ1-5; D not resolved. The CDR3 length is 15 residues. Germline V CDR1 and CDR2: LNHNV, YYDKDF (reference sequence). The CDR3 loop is CATSRDKGSYQPQHF. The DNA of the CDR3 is TGTGCCACCAGCAGAGATAAAGGTAGCTATCAGCCCCAGCATTTT.

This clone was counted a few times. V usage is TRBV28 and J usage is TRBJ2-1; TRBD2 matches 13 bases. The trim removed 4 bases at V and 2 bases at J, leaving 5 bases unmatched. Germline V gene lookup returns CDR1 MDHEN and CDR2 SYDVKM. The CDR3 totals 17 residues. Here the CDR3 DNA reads TGTGCCAGCAGTTCCCCCACTAGCGGGAGGGCCTACAATGAGCAGTTCTTC. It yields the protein CASSSPTSGRAYNEQFF.

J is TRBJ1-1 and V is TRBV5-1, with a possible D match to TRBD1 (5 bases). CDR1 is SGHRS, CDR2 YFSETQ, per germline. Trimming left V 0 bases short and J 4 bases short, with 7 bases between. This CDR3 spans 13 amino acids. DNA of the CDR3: TGCGCCAGCAGCTTGGGGGGCAGCACTGAAGCTTTCTTT. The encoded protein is CASSLGGSTEAFF.

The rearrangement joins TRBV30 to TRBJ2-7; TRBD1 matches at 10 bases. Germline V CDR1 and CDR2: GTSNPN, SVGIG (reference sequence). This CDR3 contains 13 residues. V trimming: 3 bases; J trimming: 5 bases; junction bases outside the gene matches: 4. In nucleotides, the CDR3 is TGTGCCTGGAGCCAAGGACAGGGGGACGAGCAGTACTTC. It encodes CAWSQGQGDEQYF. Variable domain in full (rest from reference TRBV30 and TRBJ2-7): SQTIHQWPATLVQPVGSPLSLECTVEGTSNPNLYWYRQAAGRGLQLLFYSVGIGQISSEVPQNLSASRPQDRQFILSSKKLLLSDSGFYLCAWSQGQGDEQYFGPGTRLTVT.

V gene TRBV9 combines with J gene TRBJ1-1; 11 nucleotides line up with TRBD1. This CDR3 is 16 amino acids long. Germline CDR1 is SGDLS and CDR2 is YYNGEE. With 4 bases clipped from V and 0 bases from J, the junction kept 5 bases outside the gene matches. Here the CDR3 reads CASSPGTGGVNTEAFF. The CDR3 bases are TGTGCCAGCAGCCCGGGGACAGGGGGAGTGAACACTGAAGCTTTCTTT.

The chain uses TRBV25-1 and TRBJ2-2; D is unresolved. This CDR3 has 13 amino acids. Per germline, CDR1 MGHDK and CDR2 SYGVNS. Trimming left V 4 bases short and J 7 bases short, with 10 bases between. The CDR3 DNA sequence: TGTGCCAGCAGTGGTACAGAGAGCGGGGAGCTGTTTTTT. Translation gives CASSGTESGELFF.

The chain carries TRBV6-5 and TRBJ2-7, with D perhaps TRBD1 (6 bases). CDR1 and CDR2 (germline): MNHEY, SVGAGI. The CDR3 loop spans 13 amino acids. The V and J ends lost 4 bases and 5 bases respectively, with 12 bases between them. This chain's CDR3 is CASSSQGSDEQYF. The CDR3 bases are TGTGCCAGCAGTTCACAGGGAAGCGACGAGCAGTACTTC.

The CDR3 here is CASSFHRVTEAFF. For the CDR3, the DNA is TGTGCCAGCAGCTTCCACAGGGTTACTGAAGCTTTCTTT. The gene calls are TRBV7-2 and TRBJ1-1; TRBD1 might be the D (6 bases). V was cut by 3 bases and J by 5 bases, with 10 bases left in between. Germline V gene lookup returns CDR1 SGHTA and CDR2 FQGNSA. The CDR3 extends over 13 amino acids.

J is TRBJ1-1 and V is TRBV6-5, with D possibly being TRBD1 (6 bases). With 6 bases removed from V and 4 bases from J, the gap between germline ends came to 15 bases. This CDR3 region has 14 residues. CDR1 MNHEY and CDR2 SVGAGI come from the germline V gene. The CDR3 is CASSIPGVSTEAFF. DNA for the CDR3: TGTGCCAGCAGCATTCCAGGGGTAAGCACTGAAGCTTTCTTT.